The 13 T cell receptor beta chains below all came from one sample that was sequenced in a study of shared clonotypes between healthy human individuals. Only in-frame clones appear in the TCRdb table, and some are missing; sequencing was by immunoSEQ multiplex PCR. The table has about 450,000 clones, roughly 77% seen once. The sample consisted of PBMCs. The receptors come from a woman aged 40 to 50 in good health. Some clones in this sample may be carry-over from other donors' samples.

The chain uses TRBV19 and TRBJ2-1; D might be TRBD2 (6 bases). Trimming removed 3 bases from V and 2 bases from J, with 8 bases in between. The germline CDR1 and CDR2 sequences are LNHDA and SQIVND (reference sequence). The CDR3 runs to 14 residues. The CDR3 here is CASSIRGAYNEQFF. CDR3 nucleotide sequence: TGTGCCAGTAGTATCCGCGGGGCCTACAATGAGCAGTTCTTC.

The CDR3 protein is CAWSSRLGNTIYF. CDR3 sequence (DNA): TGTGCCTGGAGCTCTCGGCTTGGAAACACCATATATTTT. The chain joins TRBV30 to TRBJ1-3; D uncertain. V lost 3 bases and J 3 bases, leaving 9 bases between the germline ends. The CDR3 contains 13 residues. Germline V lookup: CDR1 GTSNPN, CDR2 SVGIG (reference sequence).

This clone appeared once. The chain carries TRBV29-1 and TRBJ1-1, with D unresolved. Trimming removed 4 bases at V and 1 base at J, with 10 bases between. There are 13 residues in the CDR3. The germline V gene encodes CDR1 SQVTM and CDR2 ANQGSEA. CDR3 protein: CSVGGRRNTEAFF. CDR3 bases: TGCAGCGTTGGAGGCAGGCGGAACACTGAAGCTTTCTTT. The full variable domain, completed using reference TRBV29-1 and TRBJ1-1, is SAVISQKPSRDICQRGTSLTIQCQVDSQVTMMFWYRQQPGQSLTLIATANQGSEATYESGFVIDKFPISRPNLTFSTLTVSNMSPEDSSIYLCSVGGRRNTEAFFGQGTRLTVV.

This clone showed up just once. J is TRBJ1-3 and V is TRBV18; D gene ambiguous. Germline CDR1 and CDR2: KGHSH and LQKENI. CDR3 size: 17 residues. V lost 1 base and J 0 bases, leaving 13 bases between the germline ends. CDR3 sequence (DNA): TGTGCCAGCTCACCACAGGGTGTATTAACCTCTGGAAACACCATATATTTT. Protein sequence: CASSPQGVLTSGNTIYF.

The chain links TRBV19 to TRBJ2-1; 7 bases align to TRBD2. In germline, CDR1 is LNHDA, CDR2 SQIVND (reference sequence). V was clipped by 5 bases and J by 6 bases; unmatched bases: 13. The CDR3 is 16 amino acids. The CDR3 DNA sequence: TGTGCCAGTAGTCCCCAGGGAGCGGGACTCGTCAATGAGCAGTTCTTC. It specifies CASSPQGAGLVNEQFF.

The J gene is TRBJ2-7, the V gene TRBV28; D is uncertain. CDR1 MDHEN and CDR2 SYDVKM come from the germline V gene. Trimming stripped 5 bases from V and 3 bases from J, with 11 bases between. This CDR3 has 13 amino acids. The CDR3 sequence is CASSPRHHYEQYF. CDR3 nucleotides: TGTGCCAGCAGTCCCCGACACCACTACGAGCAGTACTTC.

V gene TRBV6-1 combines with J gene TRBJ1-1, with 9 bases fitting TRBD1. The J segment lost 4 bases and the V segment lost 7 bases, leaving 7 bases of the junction unmatched. In germline, CDR1 is MNHNS, CDR2 SASEGT. The CDR3 loop spans 14 amino acids. Here the CDR3 reads CASTRTGDGTEAFF. Written as DNA, the CDR3 is TGTGCCAGCACACGGACAGGGGATGGCACTGAAGCTTTCTTT.

The gene calls are TRBV7-3 and TRBJ2-3, with D possibly being TRBD2 (5 bases). Germline loops: CDR1 SGHTA, CDR2 FQGTGA. V was trimmed by 5 bases and J by 2 bases, leaving 11 bases between them. CDR3 length: 14 residues. The CDR3 sequence: CASSESGPTDTQYF. For the CDR3, the DNA is TGTGCCAGCAGCGAGAGCGGACCCACAGATACGCAGTATTTT.

J is TRBJ1-1 and V is TRBV7-9; D is unclear. The germline V and J ends were trimmed by 8 bases and 0 bases, with 22 bases remaining between them. Germline loops: CDR1 SEHNR, CDR2 FQNEAQ (reference sequence). The CDR3 has 17 residues. The CDR3: CASQPRDAPLMNTEAFF. CDR3 nucleotide sequence: TGTGCCAGCCAGCCCAGAGACGCTCCCCTTATGAACACTGAAGCTTTCTTT.

This clone was counted a few times. This chain joins TRBV27 and TRBJ1-5; 7 nucleotides line up with TRBD1. V gave up 5 bases and J gave up 8 bases; unmatched junction bases: 15. Germline V gene lookup returns CDR1 MNHEY and CDR2 SMNVEV (reference sequence). The CDR3 extends over 16 amino acids. Written as DNA, the CDR3 is TGTGCCAGCAGTCCGAGCTCCGGGACAGTGTGGGAGCCCCAGCATTTT. Protein product: CASSPSSGTVWEPQHF.

The chain couples TRBV5-1 to TRBJ1-4, with a weak D call TRBD1 (5 bases). Germline V CDR1 and CDR2: SGHRS, YFSETQ. Between the trimmed V and J ends, which lost 4 bases and 1 base, there was a span of 23 bases. There are 19 residues in the CDR3. The CDR3 sequence: CASSRDLARQGRTNEKLFF. The CDR3 DNA sequence: TGCGCCAGCAGCAGGGACCTGGCCCGGCAGGGCAGAACTAATGAAAAACTGTTTTTT.

V is TRBV7-3 and J is TRBJ2-3, with D possibly TRBD1 on 6 matching bases. V lost 5 bases and J 2 bases, leaving 8 bases between the germline ends. Germline CDR1 reads SGHTA; CDR2 reads FQGTGA. The length of the CDR3 is 13 residues. The CDR3 sequence: CASSDRYTDTQYF. CDR3 in DNA: TGTGCCAGCAGCGACAGGTACACAGATACGCAGTATTTT.

This clone was counted only a few times. V is TRBV10-2 and J is TRBJ2-6; D is unclear. The CDR3 has 13 residues. Trimming removed 6 bases from V and 6 bases from J, with 9 bases in between. The germline V gene encodes CDR1 WSHSY and CDR2 SAAADI. This chain's CDR3 is CASRRTEANVLTF. For the CDR3, the DNA is TGCGCCAGCAGACGTACTGAGGCCAACGTCCTGACTTTC.